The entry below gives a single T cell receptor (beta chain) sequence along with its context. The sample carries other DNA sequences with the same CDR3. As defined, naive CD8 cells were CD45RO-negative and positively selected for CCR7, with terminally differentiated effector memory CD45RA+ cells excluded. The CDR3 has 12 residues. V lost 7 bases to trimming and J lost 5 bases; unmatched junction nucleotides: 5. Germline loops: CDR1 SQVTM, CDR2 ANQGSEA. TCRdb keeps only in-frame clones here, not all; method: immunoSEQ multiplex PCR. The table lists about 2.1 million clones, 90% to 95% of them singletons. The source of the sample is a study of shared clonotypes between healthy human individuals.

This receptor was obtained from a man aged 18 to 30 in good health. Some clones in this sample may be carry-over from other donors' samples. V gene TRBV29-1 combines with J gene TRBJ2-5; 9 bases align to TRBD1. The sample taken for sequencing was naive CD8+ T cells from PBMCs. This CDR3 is CSAQGARETQYF. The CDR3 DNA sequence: TGCAGCGCACAGGGGGCGCGGGAGACCCAGTACTTC. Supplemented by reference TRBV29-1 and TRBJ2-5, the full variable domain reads SAVISQKPSRDICQRGTSLTIQCQVDSQVTMMFWYRQQPGQSLTLIATANQGSEATYESGFVIDKFPISRPNLTFSTLTVSNMSPEDSSIYLCSAQGARETQYFGPGTRLLVL.